This TCR beta chain was captured in a study of T-cell memory formation after mild COVID-19. This clonotype appeared a few times. Antigen: not known. 5'RACE with constant-segment primers built TCRalpha and TCRbeta cDNA libraries with UMIs. MiXCR, run by TCRdb on the 5' RACE reads, gives a single entry per CDR3 protein. Among approximately 390,000 distinct CDR3 sequences listed, roughly 15% were seen once. CDR3 size: 17 residues. Germline CDR1 MGHRA, CDR2 YSYEKL. Trimming pared 0 bases from V and 3 bases from J, leaving 18 bases between. The study's findings and limits: The finding that pre-infection memory included some responding clones suggested that cross-reactive memory joined. Unconfirmed was the SARS-CoV-2 specificity of second-wave clones that peaked on day 37.

This TCR was sampled from a man between 18 and 29 years old who had mild COVID-19 (a few samples of this study predate the infection). Cell type and time point are not known. Sequencing was carried out using PBMCs or a T cell subset sorted from them (not recorded which). V and J are TRBV4-1 and TRBJ2-7, with D tentatively TRBD2 (6 bases). The CDR3 sequence is CASSQDRGASVNYEQYF. The CDR3 DNA reads as TGCGCCAGCAGCCAAGATCGAGGGGCTAGCGTTAACTACGAGCAGTACTTC.